Listed here are 31 T cell receptor beta chains from one sample, sequenced in a study of T-cell memory formation after mild COVID-19. TCRdb redid the calling of the 5' RACE reads with MiXCR, one entry per CDR3 protein. Of roughly 400,000 distinct CDR3 sequences in the sample, 15% to 20% are singletons; the top ten hold around a fifth. The sample comprised PBMCs or a T cell subset sorted from them (not recorded which). Every receptor here comes from a man aged 18 to 30 who had mild COVID-19 (a few samples of this study predate the infection). Cell type and time point are not known.

The V gene is TRBV6-5, the J gene TRBJ1-1; D ambiguous. V lost 8 bases and J 0 bases, leaving 16 bases between the germline ends. This CDR3 is built from 15 residues. Germline-derived CDR1 and CDR2 are MNHEY and SVGAGI. CDR3 protein: CASESGPPLNTEAFF. The CDR3 DNA reads as TGTGCCAGCGAATCGGGTCCGCCGTTGAACACTGAAGCTTTCTTT.

The gene calls are TRBV29-1 and TRBJ2-2, with 7 positions matching TRBD2. The CDR3 is 13 amino acids. J lost 6 bases, V lost 1 base, and 2 bases had no gene match. CDR1 and CDR2 from the germline V gene are SQVTM and ANQGSEA. CDR3 in DNA: TGCAGCGTTGAAGGGGGGAGGGCCGGGGAGCTGTTTTTT. Its protein is CSVEGGRAGELFF.

This chain joins TRBV7-8 and TRBJ2-6, with a weak D call TRBD2 (5 bases). From germline, CDR1 is SGHVS and CDR2 FQNEAQ. Trimming took off 3 bases at V and 2 bases at J, with 8 bases between the two ends. This CDR3 region has 15 residues. The CDR3 loop is CASSFAGTGANVLTF. In nucleotides, the CDR3 is TGTGCCAGCAGCTTCGCGGGTACTGGGGCCAACGTCCTGACTTTC.

This clonotype was picked up a small number of times. The chain is built from TRBV20-1 and TRBJ2-7; no firm D call. The length of the CDR3 is 13 residues. Germline V gene lookup returns CDR1 DFQATT and CDR2 SNEGSKA (reference sequence). V lost 1 base to trimming and J lost 2 bases, with 9 bases between them. CDR3 nucleotides: TGCAGTGCTAGAGTTTCAGCCACCTACGAGCAGTACTTC. This sequence encodes CSARVSATYEQYF.

This clonotype was detected only a few times. The chain combines TRBV27 with TRBJ1-6; weak D call: TRBD1 (6 bases). The germline V and J ends were trimmed by 4 bases and 2 bases, with 15 bases remaining between them. Germline CDR1 and CDR2: MNHEY and SMNVEV (reference sequence). The CDR3 consists of 17 residues. For the CDR3, the DNA is TGTGCCAGCAGTTCCAACAGGGTTTTCGCCTATAATTCACCCCTCCACTTT. Translation gives CASSSNRVFAYNSPLHF.

The V gene is TRBV29-1, the J gene TRBJ2-5; 9 positions match TRBD2. Germline trimming cut 3 bases from V and 4 bases from J; bases unmatched to any gene: 9. CDR1 is SQVTM, CDR2 ANQGSEA, per germline. The CDR3 sequence is 15 residues long. The CDR3 DNA is TGCAGCGTTGATGGGCTAGCGGGGTACGGAGAGACCCAGTACTTC. Translated: CSVDGLAGYGETQYF.

This rearrangement joins TRBV6-6 to TRBJ1-5; D gene ambiguous. Germline values: CDR1 MNHNY, CDR2 SVGAGI (reference sequence). V lost 2 bases and J 4 bases, leaving 15 bases between the germline ends. This CDR3 contains 16 residues. The DNA of the CDR3 is TGTGCCAGCAGTTACCCGAAGGAGGCGCGGAATCAGCCCCAGCATTTT. It specifies CASSYPKEARNQPQHF.

This clonotype appeared a few times. The chain uses TRBV18 and TRBJ1-5, with TRBD1 matching 7 bases. V was pared by 5 bases and J by 5 bases, with 12 bases of the junction left unmatched. In germline, CDR1 is KGHSH, CDR2 LQKENI. The CDR3 is made up of 16 amino acids. This chain's CDR3 is CASSSQGNRVDQPQHF. The CDR3 DNA reads as TGTGCCAGCTCATCACAGGGGAATCGGGTGGATCAGCCCCAGCATTTT.

This clonotype was observed a handful of times. J is TRBJ2-5 and V is TRBV12-3 or TRBV12-4; 8 nucleotides agree with TRBD1. The J segment lost 2 bases and the V segment lost 3 bases, leaving 5 bases of the junction unmatched. This CDR3 is 15 amino acids long. The CDR3, as DNA: TGTGCCAGCAGTTTTGGCAGGGGGCGACAAGAGACCCAGTACTTC. It yields the protein CASSFGRGRQETQYF.

The chain is built from TRBV4-3 and TRBJ1-1, with 8 bases that match TRBD1. Trimming took 0 bases from V and 4 from J; bases not matched to a gene: 4. This CDR3 has 15 amino acids. Germline CDR1 reads LGHNA; CDR2 reads YSLEER. CDR3 protein: CASSQDGQGSTEAFF. DNA of the CDR3: TGCGCCAGCAGCCAAGACGGACAGGGCAGCACTGAAGCTTTCTTT.

A few counts support this clonotype. CDR3 in amino acids: CASSSPAKQETQYF. As DNA, the CDR3 is TGTGCCAGCAGCTCCCCGGCGAAACAAGAGACCCAGTACTTC. This sequence joins TRBV7-9 and TRBJ2-5; D not certain. This CDR3 contains 14 residues. The germline V gene has CDR1 SEHNR and CDR2 FQNEAQ (reference sequence). Trimming stripped 4 bases from V and 2 bases from J, with 11 bases between.

This clonotype was seen a handful of times. The rearrangement uses TRBV20-1 and TRBJ1-2, with a possible D match to TRBD1 (5 bases). V was trimmed by 3 bases and J by 5 bases, leaving 13 bases between them. Looked up from germline, CDR1 is DFQATT and CDR2 is SNEGSKA (reference sequence). The CDR3 loop spans 13 amino acids. CDR3 nucleotide sequence: TGCAGTGCTAGTTTGACAGCTTTTTATGGCTACACCTTC. Encoded protein: CSASLTAFYGYTF.

The chain couples TRBV4-1 to TRBJ2-6; 10 bases align to TRBD1. The CDR3 is 19 amino acids. Trimming cost V 1 base and J 1 base; bases outside gene matches: 7. Looked up from germline, CDR1 is MGHRA and CDR2 is YSYEKL. The CDR3 bases are TGCGCCAGCAGCCAAGGTATACGGGACAGGGGTTCTGGGGCCAACGTCCTGACTTTC. It specifies CASSQGIRDRGSGANVLTF.

The V gene is TRBV3-1, the J gene TRBJ2-5, with D unresolved. This CDR3 region has 15 residues. Germline-derived CDR1 and CDR2 are LGHDT and YNNKEL (reference sequence). Deletions cut 1 base from V and 2 bases from J, with 11 bases between. In DNA form, the CDR3 reads TGTGCCAGCAGCCAAGGCCAAGGACCGCAAGAGACCCAGTACTTC. Protein: CASSQGQGPQETQYF.

This clonotype has ten or more counts. The chain combines TRBV7-9 with TRBJ1-6, with TRBD1 matching over 9 bases. J lost 6 bases, V lost 5 bases, and 2 bases had no gene match. This CDR3 has 14 residues. Germline V gene sequence: CDR1 SEHNR, CDR2 FQNEAQ (reference sequence). The CDR3, as DNA: TGTGCCAGCAGCCCGGACAGGGGTAATTCACCCCTCCACTTT. Protein sequence: CASSPDRGNSPLHF.

The chain uses TRBV6-1 and TRBJ2-5; D assignment may be TRBD1 or TRBD2 (6 bases each). This CDR3 region has 14 residues. V lost 4 bases and J lost 5, with 14 bases in between. Germline values: CDR1 MNHNS, CDR2 SASEGT. The CDR3 region has the DNA TGTGCCAGCAGTGGTGGACGGGGGCTCGAGACCCAGTACTTC. It translates to CASSGGRGLETQYF.

This clonotype came up a few times. The V gene is TRBV5-6, the J gene TRBJ2-6; possibly TRBD1 for D (6 bases). The CDR3 is 15 amino acids. CDR1 SGHDT and CDR2 YYEEEE come from the germline V gene. V shed 5 bases and J shed 4 bases, with 13 bases lying between them. CDR3 bases: TGTGCCAGCAGGCAGGGGCTTGGAGGGGCCAACGTCCTGACTTTC. Encoded protein: CASRQGLGGANVLTF.

This clonotype was seen many times. The genes are TRBV7-8 and TRBJ1-1, with a tentative D call TRBD1 (6 bases). V dropped 0 bases and J dropped 4 bases, with 18 bases sitting between them. The CDR3 is 17 residues long. Germline values: CDR1 SGHVS, CDR2 FQNEAQ. In DNA, the CDR3 is TGTGCCAGCAGCTTAGCAATTTTAGGTCGCAGGGGCACTGAAGCTTTCTTT. The encoded protein is CASSLAILGRRGTEAFF.

The J gene is TRBJ1-2, the V gene TRBV12-3 or TRBV12-4, with 7 positions matching TRBD1. The CDR3 extends over 13 amino acids. The ends lost 8 bases at V and 8 bases at J; junction bases unmatched: 11. CDR3 coding DNA: TGTGCCAGCGGGGGGGACAGAGTTCAGGGCTACACCTTC. The encoded protein is CASGGDRVQGYTF.

The CDR3 nucleotides read TGTGCCAGCAGCCAGGCCGGGACAGAAAGCACCGGGGAGCTGTTTTTT. Translation: CASSQAGTESTGELFF. This chain connects TRBV7-9 to TRBJ2-2; 7 nucleotides match TRBD1. From germline, CDR1 is SEHNR and CDR2 FQNEAQ (reference sequence). J gave up 4 bases and V 5 bases, and 10 bases lay outside the gene matches. The CDR3 runs 16 residues.

V usage is TRBV11-2 and J usage is TRBJ2-4; D is unclear. The CDR3 runs 13 residues. Per germline, CDR1 SGHAT and CDR2 FQNNGV. V lost 1 base, J lost 1 base, and 2 bases lay in between. Here the CDR3 DNA reads TGTGCCAGCAGCTTAGCGGCCAAAAACATTCAGTACTTC. Translating gives CASSLAAKNIQYF.

This chain links TRBV4-1 with TRBJ1-4; D is undetermined. From germline, CDR1 is MGHRA and CDR2 YSYEKL. V lost 1 base to trimming and J lost 3 bases, with 15 bases between them. The CDR3 covers 17 residues. The CDR3 loop reads CASSQVRRRAANEKLFF. CDR3 bases: TGCGCCAGCAGCCAAGTCCGTAGGCGTGCCGCTAATGAAAAACTGTTTTTT.

Only a few counts were recorded for this clonotype. The chain links TRBV5-1 to TRBJ2-3, with 7 bases identical to TRBD2. V lost 5 bases, J lost 4 bases, and 7 bases stayed unmatched. The CDR3 totals 14 residues. Germline CDR1 reads SGHRS; CDR2 reads YFSETQ. The CDR3 loop reads CASRSGGTADTQYF. The CDR3 DNA reads as TGCGCCAGCAGATCCGGGGGGACCGCAGATACGCAGTATTTT.

This clonotype turned up a few times. The chain employs TRBV11-2 and TRBJ2-1; 9 nucleotides align to TRBD2. The germline CDR1 and CDR2 sequences are SGHAT and FQNNGV. This CDR3 has 12 residues. CDR3 DNA: TGTGCAAGCGGGGGGCCCTACAATGAGCAGTTCTTC. This translates into CASGGPYNEQFF.

The chain carries TRBV30 and TRBJ2-6; no definite D call. Germline assignment: CDR1 GTSNPN and CDR2 SVGIG (reference sequence). This CDR3 is 12 amino acids long. The germline V and J ends were trimmed by 8 bases and 0 bases, with 5 bases remaining between them. CDR3 in amino acids: CALGSGANVLTF. CDR3 in DNA: TGTGCCCTGGGCTCTGGGGCCAACGTCCTGACTTTC. The full variable domain, rest sourced from reference TRBV30 and TRBJ2-6, is SQTIHQWPATLVQPVGSPLSLECTVEGTSNPNLYWYRQAAGRGLQLLFYSVGIGQISSEVPQNLSASRPQDRQFILSSKKLLLSDSGFYLCALGSGANVLTFGAGSRLTVL.

This clonotype was picked up a small number of times. The chain employs TRBV7-2 and TRBJ1-1, with 7 bases aligning to TRBD1. The CDR3 is 16 residues long. Germline loops: CDR1 SGHTA, CDR2 FQGNSA. V was pared by 0 bases and J by 3 bases, with 7 bases of the junction left unmatched. The CDR3: CASSLAKQGRDTEAFF. The CDR3 DNA is TGTGCCAGCAGCTTAGCCAAACAGGGGAGGGACACTGAAGCTTTCTTT.

This clonotype was observed a few times. The chain is built from TRBV7-2 and TRBJ2-2; D call uncertain. This CDR3 is built from 15 residues. V was trimmed by 3 bases and J by 5 bases, leaving 13 bases between them. CDR1 SGHTA and CDR2 FQGNSA come from the germline V gene. CDR3 coding DNA: TGTGCCAGCAGCTTTAGACACACAAGGACCGGGGAGCTGTTTTTT. It specifies CASSFRHTRTGELFF.

The sample holds a few counts of this clonotype. The rearrangement links TRBV7-3 to TRBJ2-3; TRBD1 is a possible D gene (6 bases). The CDR3 sequence is 17 residues long. The V end lost 1 base, the J end lost 2 bases, and 16 bases lay between the germline ends. Germline V CDR1 and CDR2: SGHTA, FQGTGA. CDR3 loop: CASSLRGRGDPTDTQYF. The CDR3 DNA reads TGTGCCAGCAGCTTAAGGGGCAGGGGAGACCCCACAGATACGCAGTATTTT.

The chain uses TRBV7-6 and TRBJ2-5; a possible D gene is TRBD1 (6 bases). V was cut by 4 bases and J by 9 bases, with 21 bases left in between. This CDR3 region has 15 residues. In germline, CDR1 is SGHVS, CDR2 FNYEAQ. As DNA, the CDR3 is TGTGCCAGCAGCTCACCGCAGGGGTCCCCAGGGCCCCAGTACTTC. Protein sequence: CASSSPQGSPGPQYF.

The chain carries TRBV5-1 and TRBJ2-5; 7 bases map to TRBD2. From germline, CDR1 is SGHRS and CDR2 YFSETQ. The CDR3 totals 16 residues. Trimming took 0 bases from V and 5 from J; bases not matched to a gene: 10. The CDR3 loop is CASSLDAGTNKETQYF. CDR3 sequence (DNA): TGCGCCAGCAGCTTGGACGCCGGGACTAATAAGGAGACCCAGTACTTC. Together with reference TRBV5-1 and TRBJ2-5, the CDR3 gives the full variable domain: KAGVTQTPRYLIKTRGQQVTLSCSPISGHRSVSWYQQTPGQGLQFLFEYFSETQRNKGNFPGRFSGRQFSNSRSEMNVSTLELGDSALYLCASSLDAGTNKETQYFGPGTRLLVL.

The table lists this clonotype with a few counts. This sequence joins TRBV18 and TRBJ2-1; D is unclear. The CDR3 sequence is 13 residues long. Germline V CDR1 and CDR2: KGHSH, LQKENI. The V and J ends lost 2 bases and 6 bases respectively, with 8 bases between them. This CDR3 reads CASSPKNSNEQFF. CDR3 nucleotides: TGTGCCAGCTCACCAAAGAATAGCAATGAGCAGTTCTTC.